These T cell receptor beta chains were read from a single sample in a study of beta chain features in type 1 diabetes. Assay used: immunoSEQ multiplex PCR; TCRdb lists only in-frame clones, some missing. The table records about 29,000 clones, 56% of them present only once. Sequences were obtained from Tregs from blood. The receptors were gathered from a woman younger than 30 with type 1 diabetes. CDR3s include the opening cysteine and the closing phenylalanine or tryptophan. A D gene is named only where the DNA matches it firmly. Clone size appears in some rows only: once, few, many, or a class for an expanded clone.

abundance,v_gene,d_gene,j_gene,CDR3aa,CDR3nt
.,TRBV28,TRBD1,TRBJ1-2,CASSTSGGAGGYTF,TGTGCCAGCAGCACATCAGGGGGCGCGGGGGGCTACACCTTC
.,TRBV18,.,TRBJ1-5,CASSPNSNSNQPQHF,TGTGCCAGCTCACCAAATAGTAATAGCAATCAGCCCCAGCATTTT
.,TRBV28,.,TRBJ1-5,CASYPGGSSQPQHF,TGTGCCAGCTACCCGGGGGGGTCAAGTCAGCCCCAGCATTTT
.,TRBV6-6,.,TRBJ1-1,CASSFTGTEAFF,TGTGCCAGCAGTTTCACAGGTACTGAAGCTTTCTTT
.,TRBV6-6,TRBD1,TRBJ2-5,CASSRQGKETQYF,TGTGCCAGCAGTAGACAGGGAAAAGAGACCCAGTACTTC
.,TRBV14,TRBD1,TRBJ2-1,CASSHWGRGQGPLREQFF,TGTGCCAGCAGCCATTGGGGGCGGGGACAGGGCCCTCTGAGAGAGCAGTTCTTC
.,TRBV30,.,TRBJ1-2,CAWSVRPGNYGYTF,TGTGCCTGGAGTGTACGACCAGGGAACTATGGCTACACCTTC
.,TRBV29-1,TRBD1,TRBJ1-2,CSANRGNYGYTF,TGCAGCGCTAACAGGGGGAACTATGGCTACACCTTC
.,TRBV5-4,TRBD2,TRBJ2-3,CASALGAGGFRIGTDTQYF,TGTGCCAGCGCCTTGGGGGCGGGAGGATTTCGGATTGGCACAGATACGCAGTATTTT
.,TRBV11-3,.,TRBJ2-3,CASSLDTGRGDTQYF,TGTGCCAGCAGCTTAGATACGGGCAGGGGAGATACGCAGTATTTT
medium-sized,TRBV19,TRBD2,TRBJ2-1,CATRAGERYEQFF,TGTGCCACCAGAGCGGGAGAAAGGTATGAGCAGTTCTTC
.,TRBV7-9,.,TRBJ2-1,CASSLEGGWDEQFF,TGTGCCAGCAGCTTAGAGGGGGGGTGGGATGAGCAGTTCTTC
.,TRBV7-7,.,TRBJ2-1,CASSLANGGEQFF,TGTGCCAGCAGCTTAGCAAACGGGGGTGAGCAGTTCTTC